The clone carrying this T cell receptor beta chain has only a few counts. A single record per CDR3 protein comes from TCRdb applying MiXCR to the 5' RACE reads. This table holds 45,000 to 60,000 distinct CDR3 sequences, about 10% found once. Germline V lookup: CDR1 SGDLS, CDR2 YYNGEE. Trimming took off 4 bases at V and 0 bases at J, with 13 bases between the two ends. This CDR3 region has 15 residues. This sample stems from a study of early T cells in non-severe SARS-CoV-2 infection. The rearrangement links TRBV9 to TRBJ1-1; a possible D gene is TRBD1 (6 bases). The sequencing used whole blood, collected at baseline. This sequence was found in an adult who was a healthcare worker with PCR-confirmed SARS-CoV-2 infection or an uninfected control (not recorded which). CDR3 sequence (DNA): TGTGCCAGCAGCCCCTTGAGGGGGTTGAACACTGAAGCTTTCTTT. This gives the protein CASSPLRGLNTEAFF.